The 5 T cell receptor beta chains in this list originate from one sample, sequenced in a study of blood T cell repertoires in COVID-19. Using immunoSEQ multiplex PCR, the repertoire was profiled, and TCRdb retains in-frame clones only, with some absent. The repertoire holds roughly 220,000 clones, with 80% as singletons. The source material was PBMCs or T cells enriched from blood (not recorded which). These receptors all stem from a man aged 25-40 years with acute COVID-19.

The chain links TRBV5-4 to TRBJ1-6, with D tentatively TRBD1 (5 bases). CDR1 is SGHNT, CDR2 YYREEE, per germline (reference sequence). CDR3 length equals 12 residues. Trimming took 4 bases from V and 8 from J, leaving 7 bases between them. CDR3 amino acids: CASSKQDSPLHF. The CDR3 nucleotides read TGTGCCAGCAGCAAACAGGATTCACCCCTCCACTTT.

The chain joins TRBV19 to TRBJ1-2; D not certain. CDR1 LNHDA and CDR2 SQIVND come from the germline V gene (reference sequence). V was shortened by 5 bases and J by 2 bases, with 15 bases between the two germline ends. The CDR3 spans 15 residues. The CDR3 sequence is CASSPMVTTNYGYTF. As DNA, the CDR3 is TGTGCCAGTAGTCCCATGGTGACTACAAACTATGGCTACACCTTC.

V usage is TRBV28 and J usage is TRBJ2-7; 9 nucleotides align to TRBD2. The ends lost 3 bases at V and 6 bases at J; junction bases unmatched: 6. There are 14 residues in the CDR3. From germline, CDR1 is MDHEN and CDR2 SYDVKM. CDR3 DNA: TGTGCCAGCAGTTTCCCGGGACTAGCCTCCGAGCAGTACTTC. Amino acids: CASSFPGLASEQYF.

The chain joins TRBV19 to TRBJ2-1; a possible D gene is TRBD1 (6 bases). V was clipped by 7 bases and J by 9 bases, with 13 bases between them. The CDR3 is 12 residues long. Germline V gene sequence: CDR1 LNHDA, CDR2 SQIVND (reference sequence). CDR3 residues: CASKLGAGEQFF. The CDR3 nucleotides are TGTGCCAGTAAGTTGGGGGCCGGTGAGCAGTTCTTC.

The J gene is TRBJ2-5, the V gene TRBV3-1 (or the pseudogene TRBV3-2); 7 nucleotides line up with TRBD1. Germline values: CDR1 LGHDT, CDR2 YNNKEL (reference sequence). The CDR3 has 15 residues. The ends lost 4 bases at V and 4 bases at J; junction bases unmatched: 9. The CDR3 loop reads CASSRSNRGGETQYF. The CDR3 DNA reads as TGTGCCAGCAGCCGCTCAAACAGGGGTGGAGAGACCCAGTACTTC.